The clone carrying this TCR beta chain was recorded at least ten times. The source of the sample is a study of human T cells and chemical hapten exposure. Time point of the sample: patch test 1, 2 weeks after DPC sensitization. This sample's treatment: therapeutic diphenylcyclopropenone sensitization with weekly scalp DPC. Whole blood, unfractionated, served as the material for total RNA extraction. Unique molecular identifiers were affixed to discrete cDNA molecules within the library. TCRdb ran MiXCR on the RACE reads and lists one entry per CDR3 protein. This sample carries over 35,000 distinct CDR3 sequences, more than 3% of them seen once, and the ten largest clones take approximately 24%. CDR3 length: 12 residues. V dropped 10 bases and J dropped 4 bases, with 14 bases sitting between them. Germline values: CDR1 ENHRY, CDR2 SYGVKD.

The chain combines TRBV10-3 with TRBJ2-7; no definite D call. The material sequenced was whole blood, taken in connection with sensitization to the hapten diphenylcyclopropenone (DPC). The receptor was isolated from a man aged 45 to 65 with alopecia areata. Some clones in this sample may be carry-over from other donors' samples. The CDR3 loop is CATNRDGYEQYF. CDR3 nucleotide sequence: TGTGCCACCAACCGCGACGGGTACGAGCAGTACTTC.